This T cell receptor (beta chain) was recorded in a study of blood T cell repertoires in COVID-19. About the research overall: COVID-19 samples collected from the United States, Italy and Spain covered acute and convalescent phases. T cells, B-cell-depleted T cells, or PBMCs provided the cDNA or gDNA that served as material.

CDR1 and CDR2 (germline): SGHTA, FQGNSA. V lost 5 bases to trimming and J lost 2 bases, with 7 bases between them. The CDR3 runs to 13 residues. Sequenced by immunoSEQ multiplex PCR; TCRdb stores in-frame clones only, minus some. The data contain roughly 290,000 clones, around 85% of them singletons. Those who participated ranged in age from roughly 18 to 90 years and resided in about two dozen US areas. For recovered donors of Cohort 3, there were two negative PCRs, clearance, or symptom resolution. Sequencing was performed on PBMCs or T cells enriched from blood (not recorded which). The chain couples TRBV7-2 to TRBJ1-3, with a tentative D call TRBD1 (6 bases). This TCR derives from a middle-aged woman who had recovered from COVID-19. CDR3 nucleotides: TGTGCCAGCAGCCGGGACACTGGAAACACCATATATTTT. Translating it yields CASSRDTGNTIYF.